Below, one TCR beta chain is given with its context. These data belong to a study of PD-L1 blockade in urothelial cancer. Sequencing was performed with immunoSEQ multiplex PCR; in TCRdb, only in-frame clones are kept and a portion is missing. The sample has tens of thousands of clones, around 86% seen once. CDR3 length: 16 residues. The J segment lost 6 bases and the V segment lost 6 bases, leaving 10 bases of the junction unmatched. Germline-derived CDR1 and CDR2 are SGHNT and YENEEA. The sequencing here drew on PBMCs, taken around atezolizumab (anti-PD-L1) treatment. The chain is built from TRBV11-3 and TRBJ2-2; the match to TRBD1 covers 10 bases. The source of this sequence is a man in his fifties or sixties with urothelial cancer. CDR3 loop: CASSRTGTGEAGELFF. DNA of the CDR3: TGTGCCAGCAGTCGCACCGGGACAGGGGAGGCCGGGGAGCTGTTTTTT.